This is a list of T cell receptor beta chains from one sample in a study of shared clonotypes between healthy human individuals. Libraries were prepared by immunoSEQ multiplex PCR; TCRdb keeps only in-frame clonotypes and omits some of them. The table includes 780,000 or so clones, around 77% detected once. The sample was memory CD4+ T cells sorted from blood. These receptors all stem from a woman aged 25 to 39 in good health. The CDR3 runs from the conserved cysteine through the conserved F or W. A D gene is named only where the DNA matches it firmly. Size values are once, few and many counts, or a class for expanded clones, and some rows have none.

clone size,D gene,J gene,V gene,CDR3 protein,CDR3 DNA
-,TRBD2,TRBJ2-3,TRBV5-1,CASSQRTSFTDTQYF,TGCGCCAGCAGCCAAAGGACTAGCTTCACAGATACGCAGTATTTT
-,-,TRBJ1-3,TRBV2,CASRVSAGNTIYF,TGTGCCAGCAGGGTGTCCGCTGGAAACACCATATATTTT
once,-,TRBJ1-1,TRBV5-4,CASSSPGGGNTEAFF,TGTGCCAGCAGCTCCCCGGGGGGAGGGAACACTGAAGCTTTCTTT
-,TRBD1,TRBJ2-5,TRBV10-3,CASRGRTGGQETQYF,TGTGCCTCCCGGGGCAGGACAGGGGGCCAAGAGACCCAGTACTTC
-,-,TRBJ2-3,TRBV6-1,CASSEDLFTDTQYF,TGTGCCAGCAGTGAAGATTTGTTCACAGATACGCAGTATTTT
-,-,TRBJ1-2,TRBV4-1,CASSQDSDRPSYGYTF,TGCGCCAGCAGCCAAGACTCCGACAGGCCGTCCTATGGCTACACCTTC
few,TRBD1,TRBJ2-7,TRBV2,CASRQPTGGFEEQYF,TGTGCCAGCAGGCAACCGACAGGGGGCTTTGAAGAGCAGTACTTC
-,TRBD2,TRBJ2-7,TRBV9,CASSPAGREGEQYF,TGTGCCAGCAGCCCCGCCGGGCGGGAGGGTGAGCAGTACTTC
-,-,TRBJ2-1,TRBV27,CASSPRVQGRNEQFF,TGTGCCAGCAGCCCCAGAGTCCAGGGAAGAAATGAGCAGTTCTTC
few,TRBD1,TRBJ1-1,TRBV15,CATSRNPGQSEAFF,TGTGCCACCAGCAGAAATCCGGGACAGTCTGAAGCTTTCTTT
once,-,TRBJ2-2,TRBV11-2,CASSPPRPQGNTGELFF,TGTGCCAGCAGCCCCCCCCGGCCGCAGGGGAACACCGGGGAGCTGTTTTTT
many,TRBD1,TRBJ1-5,TRBV9,CASSVDRGPNQPQHF,TGTGCCAGCAGCGTAGACAGGGGCCCGAATCAGCCCCAGCATTTT
-,-,TRBJ1-2,TRBV29-1,CSAVPDMVGYTF,TGCAGCGCTGTGCCGGACATGGTCGGCTACACCTTC
few,-,TRBJ1-3,TRBV7-2,CASSLDRFLENTIYF,TGTGCCAGCAGCTTAGACAGGTTCTTGGAAAACACCATATATTTT
-,TRBD1,TRBJ1-4,TRBV27,CASSFLGQGNFNNEKLFF,TGTGCCAGCAGTTTCCTCGGACAGGGAAACTTCAATAATGAAAAACTGTTTTTT
few,-,TRBJ2-7,TRBV18,CASSPASAAGTYEQYF,TGTGCCAGCTCACCCGCCTCGGCGGCGGGAACCTACGAGCAGTACTTC
-,-,TRBJ2-3,TRBV18,CASSLWGDWRTDTQYF,TGTGCCAGCTCACTTTGGGGGGATTGGCGCACAGATACGCAGTATTTT
once,-,TRBJ1-2,TRBV6-6,CASTEPGDADYGYTF,TGTGCCAGCACCGAACCGGGGGACGCGGACTATGGCTACACCTTC
-,-,TRBJ2-1,TRBV28,CASSPPVNEQFF,TGTGCCAGCAGTCCCCCAGTAAATGAGCAGTTCTTC
many,-,TRBJ2-1,TRBV2,CASSPLAAINEQFF,TGTGCCAGCAGTCCATTAGCGGCCATCAATGAGCAGTTCTTC
-,TRBD2,TRBJ2-3,TRBV5-1,CASSLEGLAGSSVKAYF,TGCGCCAGCAGCCTGGAGGGACTAGCGGGGAGCTCTGTCAAGGCGTATTTT
once,TRBD1,TRBJ2-4,TRBV18,CASSPRGQGEAKNIQYF,TGTGCCAGCTCACCCCGGGGACAGGGGGAAGCCAAAAACATTCAGTACTTC
-,TRBD2,TRBJ2-3,TRBV27,CASSPIRTSGIDTQYF,TGTGCCAGCAGTCCCATTCGGACTAGCGGGATAGATACGCAGTATTTT
few,-,TRBJ2-5,TRBV19,CASSILPGGRIEETQYF,TGTGCCAGTAGTATCCTACCCGGGGGGCGTATTGAAGAGACCCAGTACTTC
-,-,TRBJ2-1,TRBV11-3,CASSRVEGNNEQFF,TGTGCCAGCAGTCGGGTGGAAGGGAACAATGAGCAGTTCTTC
once,TRBD2,TRBJ2-7,TRBV6-6,CASSYGTSYEQYF,TGTGCCAGCAGTTACGGGACTAGCTACGAGCAGTACTTC
-,TRBD2,TRBJ2-3,TRBV27,CASSLSRGGDTQYF,TGTGCCAGCAGTTTATCACGGGGAGGGGATACGCAGTATTTT
-,TRBD1,TRBJ1-1,TRBV19,CASSIVWTGANTEAFF,TGTGCCAGTAGTATAGTCTGGACAGGGGCCAACACTGAAGCTTTCTTT
few,-,TRBJ2-1,TRBV7-2,CASSLGAAGYNEQFF,TGTGCCAGCAGCTTAGGGGCGGCAGGGTACAATGAGCAGTTCTTC
-,-,TRBJ2-7,TRBV5-4,CASSLVAGSSYEQYF,TGTGCCAGCAGCTTGGTGGCTGGCTCTTCCTACGAGCAGTACTTC
-,-,TRBJ1-2,TRBV6-5,CASSYSRRGAGYTF,TGTGCCAGCAGTTATTCCCGGAGGGGTGCGGGCTACACCTTC
-,-,TRBJ2-5,TRBV5-4,CASSPAPGTGVETQYF,TGTGCCAGCAGCCCTGCCCCCGGGACGGGGGTGGAGACCCAGTACTTC
once,-,TRBJ2-3,TRBV9,CASSVVSVRDTQYF,TGTGCCAGCAGCGTAGTCTCTGTCAGAGATACGCAGTATTTT
-,TRBD1,TRBJ1-3,TRBV7-2,CASSPTGGGGNTIYF,TGTGCCAGCAGCCCGACAGGGGGCGGTGGAAACACCATATATTTT
once,TRBD2,TRBJ2-7,TRBV5-1,CASSFGLAGTYEQYF,TGCGCCAGCAGCTTCGGACTAGCGGGAACCTACGAGCAGTACTTC
-,-,TRBJ1-1,TRBV28,CASSSLGPKEAFF,TGTGCCAGCAGTTCCCTAGGCCCAAAAGAAGCTTTCTTT
-,-,TRBJ1-1,TRBV28,CASSFPDRNTEAFF,TGTGCCAGCAGTTTCCCGGACAGGAACACTGAAGCTTTCTTT
-,-,TRBJ2-3,TRBV21-1,CASSARDYPDTDTQYF,TGTGCCAGCAGCGCACGGGACTACCCTGACACAGATACGCAGTATTTT
-,-,TRBJ1-5,TRBV18,CASSLQQVDQPQHF,TGTGCCAGCTCACTACAACAGGTTGATCAGCCCCAGCATTTT
-,-,TRBJ2-1,TRBV2,CASGVGTYNEQFF,TGTGCCTCGGGCGTCGGTACCTACAATGAGCAGTTCTTC
-,-,TRBJ2-5,TRBV5-1,CASSPGGIVLETQYF,TGCGCCAGCAGCCCGGGCGGGATTGTTCTAGAGACCCAGTACTTC
-,-,TRBJ2-4,TRBV4-1,CASSQLVRGPSKNIQYF,TGCGCCAGCAGCCAGTTGGTCCGGGGGCCTAGCAAAAACATTCAGTACTTC